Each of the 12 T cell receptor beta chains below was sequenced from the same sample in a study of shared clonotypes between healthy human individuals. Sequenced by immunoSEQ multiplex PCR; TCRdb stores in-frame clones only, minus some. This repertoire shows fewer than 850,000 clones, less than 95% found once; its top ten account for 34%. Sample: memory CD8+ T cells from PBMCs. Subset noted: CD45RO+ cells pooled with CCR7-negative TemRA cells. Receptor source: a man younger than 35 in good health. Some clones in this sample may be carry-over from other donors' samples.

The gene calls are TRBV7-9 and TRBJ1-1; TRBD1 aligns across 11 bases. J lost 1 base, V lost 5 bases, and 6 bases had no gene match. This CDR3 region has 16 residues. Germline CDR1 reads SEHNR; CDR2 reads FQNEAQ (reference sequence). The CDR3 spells CASSPWDRGTNTEAFF. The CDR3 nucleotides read TGTGCCAGCAGCCCCTGGGACAGGGGGACGAACACTGAAGCTTTCTTT. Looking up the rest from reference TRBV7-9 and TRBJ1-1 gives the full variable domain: DTGVSQNPRHKITKRGQNVTFRCDPISEHNRLYWYRQTLGQGPEFLTYFQNEAQLEKSRLLSDRFSAERPKGSFSTLEIQRTEQGDSAMYLCASSPWDRGTNTEAFFGQGTRLTVV.

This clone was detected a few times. CDR3 nucleotides: TGTGCCTGGAGACCCGGGGGTTTCACTGAAGCTTTCTTT. It encodes CAWRPGGFTEAFF. The J gene is TRBJ1-1, the V gene TRBV30; D is possibly TRBD1 (5 bases). CDR3 size: 13 residues. Trimming took off 3 bases at V and 4 bases at J, with 12 bases between the two ends. CDR1 is GTSNPN and CDR2 is SVGIG in the germline V gene (reference sequence).

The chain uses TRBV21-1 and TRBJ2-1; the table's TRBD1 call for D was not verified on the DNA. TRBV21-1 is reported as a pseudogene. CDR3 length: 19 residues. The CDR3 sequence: CASSKAQVTGDLVYNEQFF. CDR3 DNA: TGTGCCAGCAGCAAAGCGCAGGTGACAGGGGACCTCGTCTACAATGAGCAGTTCTTC.

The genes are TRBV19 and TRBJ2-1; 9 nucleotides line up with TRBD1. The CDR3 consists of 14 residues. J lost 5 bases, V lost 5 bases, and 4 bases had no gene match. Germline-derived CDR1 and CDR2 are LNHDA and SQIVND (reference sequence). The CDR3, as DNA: TGTGCCAGTAGTCACAGGGGGCTGGACAATGAGCAGTTCTTC. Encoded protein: CASSHRGLDNEQFF.

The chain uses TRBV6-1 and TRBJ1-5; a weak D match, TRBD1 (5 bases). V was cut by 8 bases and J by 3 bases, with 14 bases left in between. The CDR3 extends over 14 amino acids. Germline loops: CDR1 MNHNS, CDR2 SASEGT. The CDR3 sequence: CASRSGVLNQPQHF. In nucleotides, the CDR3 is TGTGCCAGCCGGTCGGGGGTCCTCAATCAGCCCCAGCATTTT.

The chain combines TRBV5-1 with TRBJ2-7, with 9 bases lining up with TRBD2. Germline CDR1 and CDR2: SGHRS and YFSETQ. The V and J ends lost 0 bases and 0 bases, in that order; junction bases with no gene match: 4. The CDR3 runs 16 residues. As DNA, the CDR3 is TGCGCCAGCAGCTTGGCCATTAGCGGGAGCTCCTACGAGCAGTACTTC. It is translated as CASSLAISGSSYEQYF.

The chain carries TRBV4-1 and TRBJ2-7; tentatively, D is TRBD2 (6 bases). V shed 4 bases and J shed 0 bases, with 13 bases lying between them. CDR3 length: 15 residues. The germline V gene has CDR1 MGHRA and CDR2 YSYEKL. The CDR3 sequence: CASSRGGGLSYEQYF. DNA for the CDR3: TGCGCCAGCAGCCGGGGAGGCGGACTCTCCTACGAGCAGTACTTC.

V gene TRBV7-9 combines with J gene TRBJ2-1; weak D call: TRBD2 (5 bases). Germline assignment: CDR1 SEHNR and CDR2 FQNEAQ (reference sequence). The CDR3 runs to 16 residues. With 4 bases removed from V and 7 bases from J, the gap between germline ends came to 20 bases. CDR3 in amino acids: CASSSRGSDKGNEQFF. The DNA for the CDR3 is TGTGCCAGCAGCTCCCGGGGTTCAGATAAAGGGAATGAGCAGTTCTTC.

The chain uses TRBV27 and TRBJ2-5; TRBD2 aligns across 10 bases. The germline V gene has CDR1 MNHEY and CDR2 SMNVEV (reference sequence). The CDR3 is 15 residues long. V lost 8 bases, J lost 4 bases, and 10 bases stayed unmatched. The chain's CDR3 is CASAIRTSGRETQYF. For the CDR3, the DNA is TGTGCCAGCGCTATACGGACTAGCGGACGAGAGACCCAGTACTTC.

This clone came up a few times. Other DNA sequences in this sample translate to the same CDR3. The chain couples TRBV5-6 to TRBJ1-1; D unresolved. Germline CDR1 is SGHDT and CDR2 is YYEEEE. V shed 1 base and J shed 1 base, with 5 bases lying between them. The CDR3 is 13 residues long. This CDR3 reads CASSLTENTEAFF. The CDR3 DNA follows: TGTGCCAGCAGCTTGACAGAGAACACTGAAGCTTTCTTT.

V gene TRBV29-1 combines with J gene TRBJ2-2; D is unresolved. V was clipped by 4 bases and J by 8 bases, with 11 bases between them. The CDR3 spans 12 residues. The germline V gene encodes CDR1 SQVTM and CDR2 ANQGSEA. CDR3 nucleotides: TGCAGCGTTGGAAGCGTTCCAGGGGAGCTGTTTTTT. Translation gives CSVGSVPGELFF.

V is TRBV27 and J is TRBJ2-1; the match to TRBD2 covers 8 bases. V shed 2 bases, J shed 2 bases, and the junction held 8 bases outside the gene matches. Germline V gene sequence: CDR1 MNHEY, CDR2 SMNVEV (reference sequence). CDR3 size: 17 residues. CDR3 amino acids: CASSLSWREEAYNEQFF. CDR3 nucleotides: TGTGCCAGCAGTTTAAGTTGGCGGGAGGAAGCCTACAATGAGCAGTTCTTC.